This T cell receptor (beta chain) came from a study of blood T cell repertoires in COVID-19. Assay: immunoSEQ multiplex PCR; the TCRdb copy retains only in-frame clones and omits some. This sample has roughly 70,000 clones; over 60% occur once, and the top ten carry about 15%. Trimming cost V 5 bases and J 5 bases, with 18 bases left between them. This CDR3 spans 15 amino acids. Germline CDR1 and CDR2: SNHLY and FYNNEI. This clone was detected a few times. The sequence came from a man between 60 and 75 years old with COVID-19, enrolled during active disease. The chain carries TRBV2 and TRBJ2-5; TRBD2 might be the D (5 bases). The sample was peripheral blood. The CDR3 is CASSPVVGEGETQYF. DNA for the CDR3: TGTGCCAGCAGTCCCGTAGTGGGAGAGGGCGAGACCCAGTACTTC. Full variable domain (outside the CDR3, taken from reference TRBV2 and TRBJ2-5): EPEVTQTPSHQVTQMGQEVILRCVPISNHLYFYWYRQILGQKVEFLVSFYNNEISEKSEIFDDQFSVERPDGSNFTLKIRSTKLEDSAMYFCASSPVVGEGETQYFGPGTRLLVL.